This TCR beta chain was profiled in a study of T cell responses to AZD1222 COVID-19 vaccine. Study conclusions and caveats: There were vaccine-associated CD4 TCRs across spike, dominant at 160-218 and 743-854. Reportedly, close to half of spike-specific TCRs are directed against unmutated variant regions.

This CDR3 comprises 16 residues. Germline CDR1 SNHLY, CDR2 FYNNEI. Trimming removed 2 bases from V and 2 bases from J, with 16 bases in between. TCRdb's table, derived via immunoSEQ multiplex PCR, lists solely in-frame clones and lacks some. Of roughly 49,000 clones listed, roughly three quarters are singletons. This clone was detected once. Antigen unknown. The material was peripheral blood, obtained on day 0 of MenACWY control vaccination. The chain is built from TRBV2 and TRBJ2-7; maybe TRBD1 (6 bases). The source is an adult in good health. In DNA form, the CDR3 reads TGTGCCAGCAGTGAACAATTTTGGACAGAGGCCTACGAGCAGTACTTC. This gives the protein CASSEQFWTEAYEQYF. Supplemented by reference TRBV2 and TRBJ2-7, the full variable domain reads EPEVTQTPSHQVTQMGQEVILRCVPISNHLYFYWYRQILGQKVEFLVSFYNNEISEKSEIFDDQFSVERPDGSNFTLKIRSTKLEDSAMYFCASSEQFWTEAYEQYFGPGTRLTVT.